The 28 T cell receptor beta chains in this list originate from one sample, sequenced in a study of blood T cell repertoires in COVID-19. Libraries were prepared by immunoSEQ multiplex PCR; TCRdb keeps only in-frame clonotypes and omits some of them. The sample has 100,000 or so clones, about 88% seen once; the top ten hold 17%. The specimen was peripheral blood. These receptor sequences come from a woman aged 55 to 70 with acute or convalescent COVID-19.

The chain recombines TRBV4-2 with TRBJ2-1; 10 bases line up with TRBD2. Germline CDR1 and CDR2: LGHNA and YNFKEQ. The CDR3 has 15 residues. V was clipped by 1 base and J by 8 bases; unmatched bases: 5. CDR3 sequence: CASSQAAGGRDEQFF. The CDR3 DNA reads TGTGCCAGCAGCCAAGCAGCGGGGGGGCGCGATGAGCAGTTCTTC.

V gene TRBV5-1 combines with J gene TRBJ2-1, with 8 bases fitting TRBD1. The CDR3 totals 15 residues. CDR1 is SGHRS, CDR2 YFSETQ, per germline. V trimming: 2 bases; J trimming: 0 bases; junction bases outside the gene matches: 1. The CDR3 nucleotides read TGCGCCAGCAGCTTAACAGGGGGCTCCTACAATGAGCAGTTCTTC. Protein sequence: CASSLTGGSYNEQFF.

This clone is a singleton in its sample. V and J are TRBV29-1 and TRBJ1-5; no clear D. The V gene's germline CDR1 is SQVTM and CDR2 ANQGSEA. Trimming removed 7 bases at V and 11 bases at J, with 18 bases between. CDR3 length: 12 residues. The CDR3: CSAGRSGGTQHF. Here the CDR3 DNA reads TGCAGCGCTGGACGGTCCGGCGGGACCCAGCATTTT.

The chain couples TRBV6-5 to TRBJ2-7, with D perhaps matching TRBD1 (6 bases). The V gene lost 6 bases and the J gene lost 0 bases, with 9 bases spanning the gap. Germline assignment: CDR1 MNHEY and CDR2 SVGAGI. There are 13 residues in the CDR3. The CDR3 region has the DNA TGTGCCAGCAGCAGGGGACCCTCCTACGAGCAGTACTTC. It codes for CASSRGPSYEQYF.

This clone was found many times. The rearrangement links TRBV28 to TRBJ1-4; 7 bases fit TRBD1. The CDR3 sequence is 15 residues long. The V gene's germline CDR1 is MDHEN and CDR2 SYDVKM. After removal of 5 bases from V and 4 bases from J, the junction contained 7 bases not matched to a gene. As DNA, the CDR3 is TGTGCCAGCAGTCTTAGGACAGGAAGTAATGAAAAACTGTTTTTT. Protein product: CASSLRTGSNEKLFF. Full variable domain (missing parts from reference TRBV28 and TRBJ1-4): DVKVTQSSRYLVKRTGEKVFLECVQDMDHENMFWYRQDPGLGLRLIYFSYDVKMKEKGDIPEGYSVSREKKERFSLILESASTNQTSMYLCASSLRTGSNEKLFFGSGTQLSVL.

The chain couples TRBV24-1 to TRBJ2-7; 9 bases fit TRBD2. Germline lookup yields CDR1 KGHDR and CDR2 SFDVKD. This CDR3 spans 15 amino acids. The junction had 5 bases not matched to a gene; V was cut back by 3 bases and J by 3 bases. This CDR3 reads CATSDGKRGDYEQYF. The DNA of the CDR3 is TGTGCCACCAGTGATGGGAAGCGGGGGGACTACGAGCAGTACTTC.

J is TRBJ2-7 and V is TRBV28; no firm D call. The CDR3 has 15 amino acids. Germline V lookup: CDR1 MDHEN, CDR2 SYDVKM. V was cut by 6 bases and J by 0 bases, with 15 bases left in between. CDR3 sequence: CASSLPGPFSYEQYF. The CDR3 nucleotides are TGTGCCAGCAGCCTTCCGGGTCCATTCTCCTACGAGCAGTACTTC.

CDR3 bases: TGTGCCAGCAGTTACTCGGACGGATCGGGGGGCCTCCACTTT. This gives the protein CASSYSDGSGGLHF. This chain links TRBV6-6 with TRBJ1-6; D may be TRBD1 (5 bases). The CDR3 length is 14 residues. Looked up from germline, CDR1 is MNHNY and CDR2 is SVGAGI (reference sequence). The V gene lost 0 bases and the J gene lost 15 bases, with 15 bases spanning the gap.

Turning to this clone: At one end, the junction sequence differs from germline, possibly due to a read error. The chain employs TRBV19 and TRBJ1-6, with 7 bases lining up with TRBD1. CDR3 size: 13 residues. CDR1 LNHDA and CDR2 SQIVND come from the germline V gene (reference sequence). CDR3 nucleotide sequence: TGTGCCAGTCGAATCAGGGGGGATTCACCCCTCTACTTT. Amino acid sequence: CASRIRGDSPLYF.

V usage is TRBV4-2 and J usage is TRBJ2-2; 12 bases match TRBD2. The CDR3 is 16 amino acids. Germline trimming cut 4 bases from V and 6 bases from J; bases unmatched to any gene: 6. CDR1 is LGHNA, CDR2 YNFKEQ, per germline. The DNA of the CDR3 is TGTGCCAGCAGCCCTCTAGCGGGGGGGAGAGCCGGGGAGCTGTTTTTT. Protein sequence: CASSPLAGGRAGELFF.

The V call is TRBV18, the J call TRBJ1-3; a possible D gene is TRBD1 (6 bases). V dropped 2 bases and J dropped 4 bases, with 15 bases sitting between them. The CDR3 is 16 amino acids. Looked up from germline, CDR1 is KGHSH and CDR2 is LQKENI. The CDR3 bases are TGTGCCAGCTCACCAGCCCCACAGGGAACAGGAAACACCATATATTTT. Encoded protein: CASSPAPQGTGNTIYF.

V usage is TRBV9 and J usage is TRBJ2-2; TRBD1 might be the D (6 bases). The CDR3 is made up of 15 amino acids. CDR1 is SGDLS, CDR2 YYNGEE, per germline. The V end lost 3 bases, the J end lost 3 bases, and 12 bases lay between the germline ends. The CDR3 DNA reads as TGTGCCAGCAGCGCATGGGGGCAGCACACCGGGGAGCTGTTTTTT. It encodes CASSAWGQHTGELFF.

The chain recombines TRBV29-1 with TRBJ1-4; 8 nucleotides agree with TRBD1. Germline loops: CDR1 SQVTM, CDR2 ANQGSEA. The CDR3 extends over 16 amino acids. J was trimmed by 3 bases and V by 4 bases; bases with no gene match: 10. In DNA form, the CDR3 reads TGCAGCGTTGTGTCAGGGGGCTTTGGGTCTAATGAAAAACTGTTTTTT. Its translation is CSVVSGGFGSNEKLFF.

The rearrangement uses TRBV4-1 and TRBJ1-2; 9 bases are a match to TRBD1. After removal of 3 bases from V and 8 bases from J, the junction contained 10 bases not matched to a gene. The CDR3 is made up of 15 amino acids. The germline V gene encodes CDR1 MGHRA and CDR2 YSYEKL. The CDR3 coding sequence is TGCGCCAGCAGCCATAACGACAGGGGGGGATCGGGCTACACCTTC. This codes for CASSHNDRGGSGYTF.

The CDR3 spells CAWSVRWGGYGYTF. The CDR3, as DNA: TGTGCCTGGAGTGTACGGTGGGGAGGGTATGGCTACACCTTC. The V and J genes are TRBV30 and TRBJ1-2; D call uncertain. Germline values: CDR1 GTSNPN, CDR2 SVGIG (reference sequence). The CDR3 covers 14 residues. The V end lost 0 bases, the J end lost 5 bases, and 13 bases lay between the germline ends.

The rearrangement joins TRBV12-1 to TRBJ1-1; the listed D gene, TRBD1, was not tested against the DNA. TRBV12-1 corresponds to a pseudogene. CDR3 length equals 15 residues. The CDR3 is CASSSGQGANTEAFF. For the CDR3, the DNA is TGTGCCAGCAGCTCGGGCCAGGGGGCGAACACTGAAGCTTTCTTT.

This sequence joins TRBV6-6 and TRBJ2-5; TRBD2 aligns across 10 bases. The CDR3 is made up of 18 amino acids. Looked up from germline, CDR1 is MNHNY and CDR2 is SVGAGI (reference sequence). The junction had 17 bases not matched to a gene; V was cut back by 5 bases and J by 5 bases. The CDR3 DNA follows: TGTGCCAGCAGTCCCCCCCTAAGCGGGGGGGCCACTCGGGAGACCCAGTACTTC. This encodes CASSPPLSGGATRETQYF.

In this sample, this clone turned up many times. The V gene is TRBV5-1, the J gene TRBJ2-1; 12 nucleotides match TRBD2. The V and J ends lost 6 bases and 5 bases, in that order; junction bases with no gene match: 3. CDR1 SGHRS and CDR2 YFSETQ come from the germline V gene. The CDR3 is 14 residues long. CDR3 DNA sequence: TGCGCCAGCAAAACTAGCGGGGGGCACAATGAGCAGTTCTTC. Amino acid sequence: CASKTSGGHNEQFF.

The CDR3 protein is CASSSRAYEQYF. The CDR3 DNA is TGTGCCAGCAGCTCCAGGGCATACGAGCAGTACTTC. The chain joins TRBV7-9 to TRBJ2-7; D is perhaps TRBD1 (5 bases). There are 12 residues in the CDR3. V was pared by 4 bases and J by 4 bases, with 8 bases between. Looked up from germline, CDR1 is SEHNR and CDR2 is FQNEAQ (reference sequence).

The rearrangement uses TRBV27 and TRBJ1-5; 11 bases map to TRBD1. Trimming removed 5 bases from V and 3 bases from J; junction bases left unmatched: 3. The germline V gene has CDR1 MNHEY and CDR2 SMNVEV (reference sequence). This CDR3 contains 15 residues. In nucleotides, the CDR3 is TGTGCCAGCAGTCGGACAGGGGGCTCCAATCAGCCCCAGCATTTT. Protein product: CASSRTGGSNQPQHF.

CDR3 coding DNA: TGCGCCAGCAGCCAAGACGGGACAGGGTACAATCAGCCCCAGCATTTT. Residues: CASSQDGTGYNQPQHF. This chain connects TRBV4-1 to TRBJ1-5; 9 bases line up with TRBD1. The germline gives CDR1 MGHRA, CDR2 YSYEKL. V shed 0 bases, J shed 3 bases, and the junction held 3 bases outside the gene matches. The CDR3 has 16 residues.

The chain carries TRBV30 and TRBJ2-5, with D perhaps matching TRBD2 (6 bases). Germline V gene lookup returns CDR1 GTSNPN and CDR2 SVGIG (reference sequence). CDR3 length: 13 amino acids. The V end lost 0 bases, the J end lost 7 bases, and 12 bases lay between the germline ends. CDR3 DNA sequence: TGTGCCTGGAGTGTGGTGCGGGACGGGACCCAGTACTTC. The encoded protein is CAWSVVRDGTQYF.

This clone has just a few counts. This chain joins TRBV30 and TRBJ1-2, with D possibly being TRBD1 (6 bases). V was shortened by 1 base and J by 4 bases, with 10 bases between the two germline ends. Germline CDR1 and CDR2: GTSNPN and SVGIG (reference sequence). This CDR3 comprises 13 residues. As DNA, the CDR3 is TGTGCCTGGAGTGGGGGAGGGGGCTATGGCTACACCTTC. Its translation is CAWSGGGGYGYTF.

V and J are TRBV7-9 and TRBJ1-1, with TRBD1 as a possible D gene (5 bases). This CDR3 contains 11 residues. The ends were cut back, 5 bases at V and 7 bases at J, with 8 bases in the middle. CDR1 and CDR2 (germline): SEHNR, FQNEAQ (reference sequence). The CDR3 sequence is CASSGDSEAFF. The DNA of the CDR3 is TGTGCCAGCAGCGGAGACAGTGAAGCTTTCTTT.

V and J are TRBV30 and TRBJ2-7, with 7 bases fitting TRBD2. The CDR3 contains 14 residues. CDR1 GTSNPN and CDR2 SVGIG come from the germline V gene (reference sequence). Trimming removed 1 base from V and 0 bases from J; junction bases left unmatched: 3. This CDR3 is CAWSGGGGSYEQYF. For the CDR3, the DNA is TGTGCCTGGAGTGGCGGCGGGGGCTCCTACGAGCAGTACTTC.

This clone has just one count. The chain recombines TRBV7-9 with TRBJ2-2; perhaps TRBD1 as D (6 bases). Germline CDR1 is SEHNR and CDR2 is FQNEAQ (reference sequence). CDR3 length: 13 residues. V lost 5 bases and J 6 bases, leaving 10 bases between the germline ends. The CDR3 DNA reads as TGTGCCAGCAGCCCAACAGGGCCCGGGGAGCTGTTTTTT. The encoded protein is CASSPTGPGELFF.

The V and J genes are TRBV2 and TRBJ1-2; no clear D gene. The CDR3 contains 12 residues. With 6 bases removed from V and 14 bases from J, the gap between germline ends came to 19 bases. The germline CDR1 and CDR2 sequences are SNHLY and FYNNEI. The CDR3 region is CASRILAVGRTF. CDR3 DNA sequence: TGTGCCAGCAGGATCTTAGCGGTCGGTAGGACCTTC. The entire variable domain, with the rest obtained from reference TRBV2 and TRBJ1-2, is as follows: EPEVTQTPSHQVTQMGQEVILRCVPISNHLYFYWYRQILGQKVEFLVSFYNNEISEKSEIFDDQFSVERPDGSNFTLKIRSTKLEDSAMYFCASRILAVGRTFGSGTRLTVV.

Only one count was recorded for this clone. CDR3 loop: CASSEASGRTVWAAVTEAFF. The CDR3 nucleotides read TGTGCCAGCAGTGAAGCGAGTGGCCGGACAGTCTGGGCGGCGGTCACTGAAGCTTTCTTT. This sequence joins TRBV2 and TRBJ1-1; maybe TRBD1 (6 bases). The CDR3 covers 20 residues. CDR1 SNHLY and CDR2 FYNNEI come from the germline V gene. V lost 0 bases, J lost 4 bases, and 27 bases lay in between.